These T cell receptor beta chains were read from a single sample in a study of CD8 T cells in ankylosing spondylitis. TCRdb reprocessed the 5' RACE reads with MiXCR, giving one entry per CDR3 protein. Among some 840,000 distinct CDR3 sequences listed, roughly 10% were seen once. Material for sequencing was blood, either unsorted or a sorted T cell fraction (not recorded which). The receptor source for this set is a male donor with ankylosing spondylitis. CDR3s include the opening cysteine and the closing phenylalanine or tryptophan. The D gene is left open where the match is weak. Rows may omit the clone size; those that give it use once, few, many or a size class.

J gene,V gene,clone size,D gene,CDR3 protein,CDR3 DNA
TRBJ2-1,TRBV4-3,many,-,CASSPQGGGEQFF,TGCGCCAGCAGCCCCCAAGGAGGCGGGGAGCAGTTCTTC
TRBJ1-5,TRBV30,few,-,CATGTGSNQPQHF,TGTGCCACCGGGACTGGTAGCAATCAGCCCCAGCATTTT
TRBJ2-7,TRBV18,few,-,CATSGTFPYEQYF,TGTGCCACGTCCGGGACATTTCCCTACGAGCAGTACTTC
TRBJ1-1,TRBV9,-,TRBD1,CASSFTGAGNTEAFF,TGTGCCAGCAGTTTTACAGGGGCAGGGAACACTGAAGCTTTCTTT
TRBJ1-2,TRBV4-3,few,TRBD1,CASSQVSPDRVVNYGYTF,TGCGCCAGCAGCCAAGTGTCCCCCGACAGGGTGGTTAACTATGGCTACACCTTC
TRBJ2-5,TRBV4-2,-,TRBD2,CASSQLTSGGGETQYF,TGTGCCAGCAGCCAACTGACTAGCGGGGGTGGGGAGACCCAGTACTTC
TRBJ1-6,TRBV6-5,-,-,CASSFVLSSYNSPLHF,TGTGCCAGCAGTTTCGTCCTCTCCTCCTATAATTCACCCCTCCACTTT
TRBJ2-1,TRBV10-3,-,-,CAISEVSTGNEQFF,TGTGCCATCAGTGAGGTATCTACCGGCAATGAGCAGTTCTTC
TRBJ2-5,TRBV29-1,many,-,CSALADPQETQYF,TGCAGCGCCTTGGCGGACCCACAAGAGACCCAGTACTTC
TRBJ1-2,TRBV5-1,few,-,CASSFLPGPAYGYTF,TGCGCCAGCAGCTTCTTACCAGGGCCAGCCTATGGCTACACCTTC
TRBJ2-3,TRBV20-1,few,TRBD2,CSARDGGVLRDTQYF,TGCAGTGCTAGAGATGGGGGGGTCTTGAGAGATACGCAGTATTTT
TRBJ1-1,TRBV7-2,few,-,CASSFGPGLSGTEAFF,TGTGCCAGCAGCTTCGGACCAGGTTTAAGTGGGACTGAAGCTTTCTTT
TRBJ2-1,TRBV18,few,-,CASSRVAVYNEQFF,TGTGCCAGCTCAAGGGTAGCGGTATACAATGAGCAGTTCTTC
TRBJ2-7,TRBV15,-,TRBD1,CATSRAGGRVPYEQYF,TGTGCCACCAGCAGGGCAGGGGGTAGGGTGCCCTACGAGCAGTACTTC
TRBJ2-3,TRBV29-1,few,-,CSVEEGRGRGTDTQYF,TGCAGCGTTGAAGAGGGTCGGGGTAGGGGTACAGATACGCAGTATTTT
TRBJ1-2,TRBV12-3/TRBV12-4,few,-,CASRGLKGYTF,TGTGCCAGCAGGGGATTAAAGGGCTACACCTTC
TRBJ1-1,TRBV20-1,many,-,CSASRSNTEAFF,TGCAGTGCTAGTCGCTCGAACACTGAAGCTTTCTTT
TRBJ2-2,TRBV12-3/TRBV12-4,few,-,CASSLGQGLTGELFF,TGTGCCAGCAGTTTAGGGCAGGGCCTAACCGGGGAGCTGTTTTTT
TRBJ2-5,TRBV15,many,TRBD1,CATSRRQGETQYF,TGTGCCACCAGCCGAAGACAGGGAGAGACCCAGTACTTC
TRBJ2-1,TRBV6-2/TRBV6-3,-,-,CASSYSIGEQFF,TGTGCCAGCAGTTACTCGATCGGTGAGCAGTTCTTC
TRBJ1-6,TRBV5-6,-,TRBD1,CASRLQGANSPLHF,TGTGCCAGCCGACTCCAGGGGGCCAATTCACCCCTCCACTTT
TRBJ1-3,TRBV6-5,-,-,CASSYSSQAGNTIYF,TGTGCCAGCAGTTACTCGAGCCAAGCTGGAAACACCATATATTTT
TRBJ2-2,TRBV21-1,-,-,CASSKDRRVAGELFF,TGTGCCAGCAGCAAAGACCGCCGGGTTGCCGGGGAGCTGTTTTTT
TRBJ2-1,TRBV20-1,few,-,CSARSLTGGRNEQFF,TGCAGTGCTAGATCTTTAACCGGGGGCCGCAATGAGCAGTTCTTC
TRBJ1-2,TRBV7-2,few,-,CASSPGVGRHGYTF,TGTGCCAGCAGCCCCGGAGTAGGGCGCCATGGCTACACCTTC
TRBJ2-7,TRBV12-3/TRBV12-4,-,TRBD2,CASNAGGSSYEQYF,TGTGCCAGCAACGCGGGGGGAAGCTCCTACGAGCAGTACTTC
TRBJ2-7,TRBV20-1,-,TRBD1,CSALDRGLSEQYF,TGCAGTGCTTTGGACAGGGGGCTTAGCGAGCAGTACTTC